Below, 2 T cell receptor beta chains from the same sample are listed, as sequenced in a study of response to subunit inactivated influenza vaccine. TCRdb reprocessed the RT-PCR reads via MiXCR and lists one record per CDR3 protein. The sample has some 180,000 distinct CDR3 sequences, approximately 9.2% seen once. The sequenced sample was non-naive T cells sorted from PBMCs, obtained on the day of vaccination. The receptors were sampled from a man in his forties or fifties who received an inactivated influenza vaccine.

With respect to this clonotype: A single base separates this from a much larger clone, so it may be a read error. The rearrangement uses TRBV5-5 and TRBJ1-1; 7 bases fit TRBD1. The CDR3 consists of 18 residues. The germline V gene encodes CDR1 SGHKS and CDR2 YYEKEE (reference sequence). The CDR3 region has the DNA TGTGCCAGCAGCCTGAGGACAGGAAGGAATCTTGGGAACACTGAAGCTCTCTTT. Translating gives CASSLRTGRNLGNTEALF.

In this sample, this clonotype turned up a few times. The chain combines TRBV6-2 or TRBV6-3 with TRBJ1-5, with TRBD1 as a possible D gene (6 bases). This CDR3 contains 17 residues. Germline V lookup: CDR1 MNHEY, CDR2 SVGEGT. Trimming stripped 2 bases from V and 2 bases from J, with 16 bases between. CDR3 sequence reads: CASSYPWTVPGNQPQHF. The CDR3 DNA reads TGTGCCAGCAGTTACCCATGGACAGTCCCTGGCAATCAGCCCCAGCATTTT.